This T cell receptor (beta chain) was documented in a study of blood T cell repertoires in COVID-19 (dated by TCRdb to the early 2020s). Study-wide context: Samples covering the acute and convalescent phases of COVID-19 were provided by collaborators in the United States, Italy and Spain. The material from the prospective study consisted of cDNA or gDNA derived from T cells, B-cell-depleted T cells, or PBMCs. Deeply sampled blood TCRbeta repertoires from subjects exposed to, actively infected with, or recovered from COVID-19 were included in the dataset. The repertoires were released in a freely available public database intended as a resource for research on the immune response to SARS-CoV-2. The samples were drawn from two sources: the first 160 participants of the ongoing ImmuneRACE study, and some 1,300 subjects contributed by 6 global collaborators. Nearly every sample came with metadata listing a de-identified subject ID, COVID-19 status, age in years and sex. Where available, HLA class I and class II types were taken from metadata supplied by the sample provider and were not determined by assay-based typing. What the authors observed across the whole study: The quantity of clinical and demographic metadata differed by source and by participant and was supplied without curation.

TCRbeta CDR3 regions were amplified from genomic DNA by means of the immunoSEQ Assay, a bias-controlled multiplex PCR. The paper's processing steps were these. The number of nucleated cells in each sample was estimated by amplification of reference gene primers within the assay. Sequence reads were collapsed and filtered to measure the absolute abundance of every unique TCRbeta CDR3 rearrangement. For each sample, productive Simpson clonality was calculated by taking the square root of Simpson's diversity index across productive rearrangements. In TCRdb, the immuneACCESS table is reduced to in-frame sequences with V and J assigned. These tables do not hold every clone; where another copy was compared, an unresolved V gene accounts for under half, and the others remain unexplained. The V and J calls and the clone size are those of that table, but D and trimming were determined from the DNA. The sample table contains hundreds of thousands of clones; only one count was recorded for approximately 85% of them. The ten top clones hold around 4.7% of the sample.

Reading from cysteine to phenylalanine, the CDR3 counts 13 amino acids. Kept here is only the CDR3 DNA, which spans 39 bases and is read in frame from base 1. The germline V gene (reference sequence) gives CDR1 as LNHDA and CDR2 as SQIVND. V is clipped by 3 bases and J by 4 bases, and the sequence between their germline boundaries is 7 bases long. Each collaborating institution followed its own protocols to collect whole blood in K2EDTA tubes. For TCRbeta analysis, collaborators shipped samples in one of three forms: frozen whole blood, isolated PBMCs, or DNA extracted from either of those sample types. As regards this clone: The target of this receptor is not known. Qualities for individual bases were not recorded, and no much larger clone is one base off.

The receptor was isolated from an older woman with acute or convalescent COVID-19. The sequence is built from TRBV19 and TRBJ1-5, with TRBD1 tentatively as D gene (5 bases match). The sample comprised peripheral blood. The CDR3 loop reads CASSIGGNQPQHF. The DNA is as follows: TGTGCCAGTAGTATCGGGGGTAATCAGCCCCAGCATTTT.